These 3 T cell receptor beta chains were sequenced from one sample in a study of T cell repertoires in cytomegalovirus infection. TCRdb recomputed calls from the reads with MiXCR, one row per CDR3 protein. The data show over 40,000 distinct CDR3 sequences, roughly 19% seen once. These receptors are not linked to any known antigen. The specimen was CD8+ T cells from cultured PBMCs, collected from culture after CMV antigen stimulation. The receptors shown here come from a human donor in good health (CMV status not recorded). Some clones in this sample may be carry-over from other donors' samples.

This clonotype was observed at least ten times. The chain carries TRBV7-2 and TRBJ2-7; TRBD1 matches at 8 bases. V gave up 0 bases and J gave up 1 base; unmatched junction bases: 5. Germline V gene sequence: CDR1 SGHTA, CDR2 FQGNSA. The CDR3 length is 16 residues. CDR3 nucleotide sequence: TGTGCCAGCAGCTTAGCAAGGACAGGGTCTTCCTACGAGCAGTACTTC. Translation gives CASSLARTGSSYEQYF.

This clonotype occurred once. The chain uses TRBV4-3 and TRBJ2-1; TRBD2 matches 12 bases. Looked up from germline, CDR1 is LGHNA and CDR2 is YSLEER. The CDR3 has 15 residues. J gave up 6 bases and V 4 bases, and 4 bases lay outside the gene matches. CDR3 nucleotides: TGCGCCAGCAGCCCATCTAGCGGGGGGGGCAATGAGCAGTTCTTC. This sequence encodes CASSPSSGGGNEQFF.

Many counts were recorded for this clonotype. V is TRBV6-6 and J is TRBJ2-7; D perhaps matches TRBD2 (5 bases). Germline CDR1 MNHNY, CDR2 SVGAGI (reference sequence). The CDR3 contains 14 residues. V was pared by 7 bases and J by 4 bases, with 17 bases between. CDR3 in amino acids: CASTPLGGPYEQYF. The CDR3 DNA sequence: TGTGCCAGCACCCCTTTGGGCGGGCCTTACGAGCAGTACTTC.